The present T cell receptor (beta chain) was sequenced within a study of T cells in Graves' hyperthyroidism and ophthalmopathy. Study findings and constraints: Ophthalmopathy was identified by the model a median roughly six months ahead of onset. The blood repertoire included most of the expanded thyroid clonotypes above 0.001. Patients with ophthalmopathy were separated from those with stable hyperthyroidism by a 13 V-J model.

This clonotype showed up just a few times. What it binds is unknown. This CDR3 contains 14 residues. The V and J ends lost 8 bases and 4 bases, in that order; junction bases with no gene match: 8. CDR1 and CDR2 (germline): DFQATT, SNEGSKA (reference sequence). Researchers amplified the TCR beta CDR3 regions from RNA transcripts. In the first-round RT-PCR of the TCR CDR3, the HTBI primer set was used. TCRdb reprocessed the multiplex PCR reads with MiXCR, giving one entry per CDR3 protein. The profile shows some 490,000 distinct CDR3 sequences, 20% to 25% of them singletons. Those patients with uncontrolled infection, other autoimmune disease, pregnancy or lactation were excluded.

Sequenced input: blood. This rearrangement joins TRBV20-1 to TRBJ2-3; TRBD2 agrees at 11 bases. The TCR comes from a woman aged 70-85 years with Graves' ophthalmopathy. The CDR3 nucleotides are TGCAGTACACTTAGCGGGAGGGCCTCAGATACGCAGTATTTT. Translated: CSTLSGRASDTQYF.